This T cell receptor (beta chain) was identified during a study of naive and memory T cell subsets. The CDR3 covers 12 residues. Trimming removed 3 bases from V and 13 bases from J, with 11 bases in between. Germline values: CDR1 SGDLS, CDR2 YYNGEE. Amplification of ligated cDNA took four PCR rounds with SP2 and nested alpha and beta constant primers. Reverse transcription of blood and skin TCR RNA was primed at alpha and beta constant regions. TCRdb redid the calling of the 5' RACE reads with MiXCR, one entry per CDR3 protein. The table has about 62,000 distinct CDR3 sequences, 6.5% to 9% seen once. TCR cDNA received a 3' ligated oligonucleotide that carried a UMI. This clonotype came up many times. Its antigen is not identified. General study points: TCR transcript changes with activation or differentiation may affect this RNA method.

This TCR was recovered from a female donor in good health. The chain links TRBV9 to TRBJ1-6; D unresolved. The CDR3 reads CASSGQERPLHF. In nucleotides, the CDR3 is TGTGCCAGCAGCGGACAAGAACGGCCCCTCCACTTT.